This T cell receptor beta chain is drawn from a study of T-cell reconstitution after alpha-beta-depleted transplantation in children. The germline V gene has CDR1 SGHRS and CDR2 YFSETQ. The V end was cut by 4 bases, the J end by 7 bases, with 16 bases between. The CDR3 has 14 residues. Unique molecular identifiers were incorporated when the TCRbeta library was constructed. TCRdb re-analysed the PCR reads in MiXCR, keeping a single row per CDR3 protein. The sample has roughly 500,000 distinct CDR3 sequences, 18% seen once. This receptor was identified in a human donor who donated a stem cell graft to a child with acute lymphoblastic leukemia. The input for sequencing was PBMCs from the stem cell graft donor, taken from the stem cell graft. This rearrangement joins TRBV5-1 to TRBJ2-3; D ambiguous. The CDR3 here is CASSLPVFSHTQYF. The CDR3 DNA reads as TGCGCCAGCAGCCTGCCCGTCTTTTCGCATACGCAGTATTTT. The full variable domain, with the rest looked up from reference TRBV5-1 and TRBJ2-3, is KAGVTQTPRYLIKTRGQQVTLSCSPISGHRSVSWYQQTPGQGLQFLFEYFSETQRNKGNFPGRFSGRQFSNSRSEMNVSTLELGDSALYLCASSLPVFSHTQYFGPGTRLTVL.